The next 11 T cell receptor beta chains were all read from a single sample in a study of regulatory T cells in long-lasting Graves disease. Documented time point: newly diagnosed GD, antithyroid drugs for less than 3 months. RNA extracted from PBMCs served as the sequencing template. iRepertoire HTBI primers and Arm-PCR of CDR3 regions built TCR beta libraries. A single record per CDR3 protein comes from TCRdb applying MiXCR to the multiplex PCR reads. The repertoire includes about 360,000 distinct CDR3 sequences, 16% of them detected once, and 20% sits in the top ten. The same specimen was also included in a second study, on T cells in Graves' hyperthyroidism and ophthalmopathy.

Specimen: peripheral blood mononuclear cells (PBMCs), collected at new diagnosis, from a patient treated with antithyroid drugs. Source of these receptors: a woman younger than 30 with Graves disease.

The rearrangement joins TRBV29-1 to TRBJ2-2; 9 positions agree with TRBD1. Germline assignment: CDR1 SQVTM and CDR2 ANQGSEA. V shed 3 bases and J 6 bases; nucleotides not matched to a gene: 2. This CDR3 region has 13 residues. CDR3 DNA sequence: TGCAGCGTTGAGACAGGGGGAGCCGGGGAGCTGTTTTTT. It specifies CSVETGGAGELFF.

This clonotype has ten or more counts. An end of the junction does not agree with germline; a read error may underlie this. The genes are TRBV5-1 and TRBJ1-2, with 7 positions matching TRBD1. This CDR3 contains 13 residues. Germline CDR1 reads SGHRS; CDR2 reads YFSETQ. CDR3: CASSLDRDYGYTF. CDR3 nucleotides: TGTGCCAGCAGCCTAGACAGGGACTATGGCTACACCTTC.

This clonotype occurred many times. This chain joins TRBV30 and TRBJ2-5; D gene uncertain. This CDR3 region has 13 residues. Germline-derived CDR1 and CDR2 are GTSNPN and SVGIG (reference sequence). V dropped 3 bases and J dropped 5 bases, with 13 bases sitting between them. The CDR3 region is CAWRMRGLETQYF. CDR3 in DNA: TGTGCCTGGAGGATGCGTGGGCTTGAGACCCAGTACTTC.

As concerns this clonotype: Being one base from a much bigger clone, this may be a read error. The chain has TRBV10-3 and TRBJ1-2; tentatively, D is TRBD1 (5 bases). Trimming removed 5 bases at V and 8 bases at J, with 15 bases between. The V gene's germline CDR1 is ENHRY and CDR2 SYGVKD. The CDR3 loop spans 13 amino acids. The CDR3 protein is CAISYGQPAGYTF. DNA of the CDR3: TGTGCCATCAGTTACGGACAACCGGCGGGCTACACCTTC.

The sample holds many counts of this clonotype. CDR3 nucleotides: TGCGCCAGCAGTATAGGGGGTACCAACGAGCAGTACTTC. Translated, it gives CASSIGGTNEQYF. This chain connects TRBV5-1 to TRBJ2-7, with D maybe TRBD1 (6 bases). Germline V gene data show CDR1 as SGHRS and CDR2 as YFSETQ. Trimming left V 5 bases short and J 5 bases short, with 14 bases between. The CDR3 sequence is 13 residues long.

This clonotype has a handful of counts. CDR3 region: CASTRGTGNEQFF. The CDR3 DNA follows: TGTGCCAGCACCCGGGGAACGGGGAATGAGCAGTTCTTC. V gene TRBV6-2 or TRBV6-3 combines with J gene TRBJ2-1; D is perhaps TRBD2 (5 bases). Germline CDR1 and CDR2: MNHEY and SVGEGT. The CDR3 spans 13 residues. With 7 bases removed from V and 7 bases from J, the gap between germline ends came to 14 bases.

This clonotype occurred many times. This chain uses TRBV20-1 with TRBJ1-1; no clear D gene. The CDR3 has 11 residues. The ends were cut back, 3 bases at V and 6 bases at J, with 8 bases in the middle. The germline V gene has CDR1 DFQATT and CDR2 SNEGSKA (reference sequence). The CDR3 sequence is CSASPRAEAFF. The CDR3 region has the DNA TGCAGTGCTAGCCCCCGCGCTGAAGCTTTCTTT.

There are many counts of this clonotype. This sequence joins TRBV6-2 or TRBV6-3 and TRBJ2-1; TRBD1 matches at 7 bases. Germline V gene lookup returns CDR1 MNHEY and CDR2 SVGEGT. CDR3 length: 12 residues. The V and J ends lost 1 base and 10 bases, in that order; junction bases with no gene match: 1. CDR3 bases: TGTGCCAGCAGTTACTTAGGGGGCGAGCAGTTCTTC. Protein product: CASSYLGGEQFF.

The gene calls are TRBV4-1 and TRBJ2-2; tentative D call: TRBD2 (5 bases). Trimming pared 1 base from V and 6 bases from J, leaving 6 bases between. The CDR3 is made up of 13 amino acids. Germline V gene lookup returns CDR1 MGHRA and CDR2 YSYEKL. The CDR3 loop is CASSQVGAGELFF. As DNA, the CDR3 is TGCGCCAGCAGCCAAGTCGGGGCCGGGGAGCTGTTTTTT.

This clonotype was detected many times. The V and J genes are TRBV18 and TRBJ2-7; D tentatively reads TRBD1 or TRBD2 (5 bases each). V lost 0 bases to trimming and J lost 6 bases, with 12 bases between them. This CDR3 is 14 amino acids long. CDR1 is KGHSH, CDR2 LQKENI, per germline. The CDR3 region is CASSPPEGTGEQYF. CDR3 bases: TGTGCCAGCTCACCACCGGAAGGGACCGGCGAGCAGTACTTC.

This clonotype was seen a handful of times. The chain is built from TRBV6-2 or TRBV6-3 and TRBJ2-7; TRBD2 matches 8 bases. Germline V gives CDR1 MNHEY, CDR2 SVGEGT. The CDR3 spans 16 residues. V was pared by 2 bases and J by 0 bases, with 6 bases of the junction left unmatched. Here the CDR3 DNA reads TGTGCCAGCAGTTACCCGTACGGGGGGGGCTCCTACGAGCAGTACTTC. Protein sequence: CASSYPYGGGSYEQYF.